The 10 T cell receptor beta chains below were found in one sample sequenced in a study of blood T cells in healthy people across ages. Primed by a sample-barcoded 5' primer and a J-beta primer mix, a second PCR proceeded for 7 to 11 cycles. MiXCR, applied by TCRdb to the 5' RACE reads, yields one record per CDR3 protein. Of hundreds of thousands of distinct CDR3 sequences in the sample, about 30% were seen once. The source material was blood. These receptors were taken from a woman of 80 years or more in good health.

The chain uses TRBV28 and TRBJ2-7; the D gene could be TRBD1 or TRBD2 (5 bases each). The length of the CDR3 is 12 residues. The V end was cut by 10 bases, the J end by 4 bases, with 14 bases between. The germline V gene has CDR1 MDHEN and CDR2 SYDVKM. As DNA, the CDR3 is TGTGCCACAAACACAGGCGGGTACGAGCAGTACTTC. Translation gives CATNTGGYEQYF.

The genes are TRBV13 and TRBJ1-3, with D perhaps TRBD1 (6 bases). Trimming took off 5 bases at V and 4 bases at J, with 18 bases between the two ends. Germline CDR1 PRHDT, CDR2 FYEKMQ (reference sequence). The CDR3 is 16 amino acids. The CDR3: CASSPKGGGYGNTIYF. In nucleotides, the CDR3 is TGTGCCAGCAGCCCAAAGGGGGGGGGTTACGGAAACACCATATATTTT. Complete variable domain (other parts from reference TRBV13 and TRBJ1-3): AAGVIQSPRHLIKEKRETATLKCYPIPRHDTVYWYQQGPGQDPQFLISFYEKMQSDKGSIPDRFSAQQFSDYHSELNMSSLELGDSALYFCASSPKGGGYGNTIYFGEGSWLTVV.

This clonotype was counted at least ten times. This chain links TRBV12-3 or TRBV12-4 with TRBJ2-7, with no clear D. V shed 6 bases and J shed 5 bases, with 8 bases lying between them. CDR3 size: 11 residues. CDR3 region: CASSPSDEQYF. As DNA, the CDR3 is TGTGCCAGCAGCCCGTCTGACGAGCAGTACTTC.

The table lists this clonotype with a few counts. The rearrangement links TRBV27 to TRBJ1-6, with D tentatively TRBD1 (5 bases). Trimming shortened V by 2 bases and J by 14 bases, and 13 bases separated the two germline ends. Germline assignment: CDR1 MNHEY and CDR2 SMNVEV (reference sequence). This CDR3 has 13 amino acids. DNA of the CDR3: TGTGCCAGCAGTTTAAATATGGGGGAGACCCTCCACTTT. Protein: CASSLNMGETLHF.

The chain is built from TRBV5-1 and TRBJ1-6, with a possible D match to TRBD1 (6 bases). The germline V gene has CDR1 SGHRS and CDR2 YFSETQ. Trimming took off 1 base at V and 10 bases at J, with 12 bases between the two ends. This CDR3 region has 14 residues. The CDR3 DNA follows: TGCGCCAGCAGCTTGAACAGGGAGGGATCACCCCTCCACTTT. Amino acids: CASSLNREGSPLHF.

This clonotype was picked up many times. The genes are TRBV6-5 and TRBJ2-7; the match to TRBD1 covers 8 bases. Germline CDR1 MNHEY, CDR2 SVGAGI. Losses at the gene ends were 2 bases for V and 6 bases for J; bases not matched to a gene: 12. This CDR3 comprises 16 residues. The CDR3 here is CASSYGGLQGGTEQYF. The CDR3 DNA is TGTGCCAGCAGTTACGGAGGGTTACAGGGGGGCACCGAGCAGTACTTC.

This rearrangement joins TRBV3-1 to TRBJ1-1; D not resolved. CDR1 and CDR2 (germline): LGHDT, YNNKEL (reference sequence). V gave up 4 bases and J gave up 3 bases, with 15 bases separating them. This CDR3 contains 15 residues. The CDR3 DNA reads as TGTGCCAGCAGCCGAAGACCTGGTGGGTACACTGAAGCTTTCTTT. Translation: CASSRRPGGYTEAFF. Together with reference TRBV3-1 and TRBJ1-1, the CDR3 gives the full variable domain: DTAVSQTPKYLVTQMGNDKSIKCEQNLGHDTMYWYKQDSKKFLKIMFSYNNKELIINETVPNRFSPKSPDKAHLNLHINSLELGDSAVYFCASSRRPGGYTEAFFGQGTRLTVV.

This clonotype was seen many times. The CDR3, as DNA: TGTGCCAGCAGTTACCCGGTCCTTACGGGCAATGAAAAACTGTTTTTT. It translates to CASSYPVLTGNEKLFF. V gene TRBV6-6 combines with J gene TRBJ1-4; D is unresolved. Trimming removed 2 bases from V and 5 bases from J, with 15 bases in between. Per germline, CDR1 MNHNY and CDR2 SVGAGI (reference sequence). The CDR3 spans 16 residues.

This clonotype has just a few counts. CDR3 protein: CASSPLAKGTQYF. In nucleotides, the CDR3 is TGTGCCAGCAGCCCACTAGCGAAGGGGACCCAGTACTTC. The rearrangement links TRBV7-7 to TRBJ2-5; 7 nucleotides line up with TRBD2. This CDR3 region has 13 residues. V gave up 5 bases and J gave up 7 bases; unmatched junction bases: 7. The germline gives CDR1 SSHAT, CDR2 FNYEAQ (reference sequence).

This clonotype was recorded many times. The chain has TRBV10-3 and TRBJ1-1; D gene uncertain. V was shortened by 2 bases and J by 1 base, with 5 bases between the two germline ends. The germline gives CDR1 ENHRY, CDR2 SYGVKD. The CDR3 extends over 13 amino acids. The CDR3 nucleotides read TGTGCCATCAGTGAGAACAGGAACACTGAAGCTTTCTTT. It codes for CAISENRNTEAFF.